This T cell receptor beta chain is drawn from a study of beta chain features in type 1 diabetes. General study findings and limits: Shortening that was moderate but significant affected the TCRB CDR3s of Type 1 diabetes patients in all four CD4+ subsets. More deletions and fewer insertions at VDJ junctions were found in patients with type 1 diabetes.

Regarding this clone: Its target is not known.

The sequenced template was cDNA made from the entire isolated RNA. The repertoire was sequenced with immunoSEQ multiplex PCR; TCRdb's copy has only in-frame clones and lacks some. The sample includes 300,000 or so clones, around an eighth of them seen just once. Deletions cut 3 bases from V and 8 bases from J, with 13 bases between. The germline V gene encodes CDR1 MGHDK and CDR2 SYGVNS. This CDR3 region has 14 residues. Every donor had blood drawn once into heparin, approximately 120 mL on average. Cell sorting via CD45RO/CCR7/CD25/CD127/CD95/CD27 was performed to obtain CD4+ naive, central memory, regulatory and stem cell-like memory cells.

The rearrangement uses TRBV25-1 and TRBJ1-4; D is undetermined. The sequenced sample was naive CD4+ T cells from blood. The clonotype originates from a woman under 30 with type 1 diabetes. The CDR3 nucleotides are TGTGCCAGCAGTGACCCTGGAGGGAGGGAAAAACTGTTTTTT. Translated, it gives CASSDPGGREKLFF.